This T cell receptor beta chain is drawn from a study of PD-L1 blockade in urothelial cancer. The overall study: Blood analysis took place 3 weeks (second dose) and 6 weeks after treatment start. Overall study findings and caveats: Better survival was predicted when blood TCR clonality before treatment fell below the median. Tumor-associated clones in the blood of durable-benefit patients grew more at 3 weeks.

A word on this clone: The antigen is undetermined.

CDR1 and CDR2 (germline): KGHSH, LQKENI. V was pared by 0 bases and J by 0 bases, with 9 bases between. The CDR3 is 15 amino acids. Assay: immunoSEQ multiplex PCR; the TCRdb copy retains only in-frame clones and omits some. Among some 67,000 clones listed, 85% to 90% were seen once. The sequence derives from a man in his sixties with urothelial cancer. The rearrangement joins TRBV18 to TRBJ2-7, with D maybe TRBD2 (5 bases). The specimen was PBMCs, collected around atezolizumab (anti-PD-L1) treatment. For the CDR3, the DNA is TGTGCCAGCTCACCACCTTCCGGGATCTCCTACGAGCAGTACTTC. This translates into CASSPPSGISYEQYF.